The 2 T cell receptor beta chains reported below all come from one sample, sequenced in a study of blood T cell repertoires in COVID-19. Sequencing used immunoSEQ multiplex PCR; TCRdb keeps in-frame clones, though not all of them. This sample has some 50,000 clones, with over 80% found just once. The sequenced sample consisted of peripheral blood. These receptors came from a woman older than 75 with COVID-19, enrolled during active disease.

The chain recombines TRBV9 with TRBJ2-5, with D perhaps TRBD2 (6 bases). The ends were cut back, 0 bases at V and 5 bases at J, with 8 bases in the middle. CDR3 length: 13 residues. Germline V lookup: CDR1 SGDLS, CDR2 YYNGEE. This CDR3 is CASSVGGVETQYF. The DNA for the CDR3 is TGTGCCAGCAGCGTAGGCGGGGTCGAGACCCAGTACTTC.

V and J are TRBV15 and TRBJ2-3, with 7 bases aligning to TRBD2. The germline V gene encodes CDR1 LNHNV and CDR2 YYDKDF (reference sequence). The CDR3 has 16 amino acids. The trim removed 5 bases at V and 8 bases at J, leaving 16 bases unmatched. As DNA, the CDR3 is TGTGCCACCAGCCCCGAGCGCGGCGGGGGTAACGTTACGCAGTATTTT. It encodes CATSPERGGGNVTQYF. The entire variable domain, with the rest obtained from reference TRBV15 and TRBJ2-3, is as follows: DAMVIQNPRYQVTQFGKPVTLSCSQTLNHNVMYWYQQKSSQAPKLLFHYYDKDFNNEADTPDNFQSRRPNTSFCFLDIRSPGLGDTAMYLCATSPERGGGNVTQYFGPGTRLTVL.